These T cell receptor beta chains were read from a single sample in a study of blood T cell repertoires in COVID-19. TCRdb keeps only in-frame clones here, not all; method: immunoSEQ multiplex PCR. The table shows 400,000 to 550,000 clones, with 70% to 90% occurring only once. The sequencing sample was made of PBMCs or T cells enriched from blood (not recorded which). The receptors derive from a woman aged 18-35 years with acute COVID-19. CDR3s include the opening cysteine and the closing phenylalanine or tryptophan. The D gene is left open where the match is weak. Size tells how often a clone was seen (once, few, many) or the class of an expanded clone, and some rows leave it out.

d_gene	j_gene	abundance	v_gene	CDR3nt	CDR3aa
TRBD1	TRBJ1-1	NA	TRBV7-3	TGTGCCAGCAGCGAGGACAGGGCGCGATTCACTGAAGCTTTCTTT	CASSEDRARFTEAFF
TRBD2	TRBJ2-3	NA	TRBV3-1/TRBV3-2	TGTGCCAGCAGCCAAGGGTCGGGAGGAACAGATACGCAGTATTTT	CASSQGSGGTDTQYF
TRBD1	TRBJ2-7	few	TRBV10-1	TGCGCCAGCAGTCCGGGACAGGGACTGTACGAGCAGTACTTC	CASSPGQGLYEQYF
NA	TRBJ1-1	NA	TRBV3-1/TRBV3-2	NA	CASSQYVGGSRTEAFF
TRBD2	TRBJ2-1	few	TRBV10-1	TGCGCCAGTCTTGGGACTAGGCTCAATGAGCAGTTCTTC	CASLGTRLNEQFF
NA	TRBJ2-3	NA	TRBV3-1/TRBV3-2	TGTGCCAGCAGCCAAGGGGTCGGAGGGGATACGCAGTATTTT	CASSQGVGGDTQYF
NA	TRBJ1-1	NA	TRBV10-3	TGTGCCATCAGTGAGGGTAGAGCTAACACTGAAGCTTTCTTT	CAISEGRANTEAFF
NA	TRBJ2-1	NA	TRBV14	TGTGCCAGCAGCCAAGGTTACTATTACCTAGATGAGCAGTTCTTC	CASSQGYYYLDEQFF
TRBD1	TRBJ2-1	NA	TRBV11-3	TGTGCCAGCAGCTTAGAAGGGGGCAGCTACAATGAGCAGTTCTTC	CASSLEGGSYNEQFF
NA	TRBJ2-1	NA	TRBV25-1	TGTGCCAGCAGTCAAGCGGGGACATCCTACAATGAGCAGTTCTTC	CASSQAGTSYNEQFF
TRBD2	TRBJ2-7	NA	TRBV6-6	TGTGCCAGCAGGCCGGGACTAGGCCACGAGCAGTACTTC	CASRPGLGHEQYF
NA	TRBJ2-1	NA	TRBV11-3	TGTGCCAGCAGCTTAGGAGGGGGGGTTAACAATGAGCAGTTCTTC	CASSLGGGVNNEQFF
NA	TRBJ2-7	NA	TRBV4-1	TGCGCCAGCAGCCAAGGCCCTGGACAGTCCTACGAGCAGTACTTC	CASSQGPGQSYEQYF
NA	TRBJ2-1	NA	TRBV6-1	TGTGCCAGCAGTGAAGTGGTGACAGGCTCCTACAATGAGCAGTTCTTC	CASSEVVTGSYNEQFF
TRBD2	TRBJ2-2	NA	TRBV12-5	TGTGCTAGTGGAACGGGGGGGTCCACCGGGGAGCTGTTTTTT	CASGTGGSTGELFF
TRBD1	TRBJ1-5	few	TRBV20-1	TGCAGTGCTAGTGGGGGCAGGGGGTTTTATCAGCCCCAGCATTTT	CSASGGRGFYQPQHF
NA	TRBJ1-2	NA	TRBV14	TGTGCCAGCAGCCAAGGGACACCCTATGGCTACACCTTC	CASSQGTPYGYTF
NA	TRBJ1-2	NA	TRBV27	TGTGCCAGCAGTTTGAAACAGGGTACTGGCTACACCTTC	CASSLKQGTGYTF
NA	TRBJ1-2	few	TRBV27	TGTGCCAGCAGTCCCTACGGACAGAAATCTAACTATGGCTACACCTTC	CASSPYGQKSNYGYTF
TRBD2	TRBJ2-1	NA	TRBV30	TGTGCCCAGGAAGCGGGAGTCCCCAATGAGCAGTTCTTC	CAQEAGVPNEQFF
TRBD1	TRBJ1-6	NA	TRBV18	TGTGCCAGCTCACGGGACAGCCTCTATAATTCACCCCTCCACTTT	CASSRDSLYNSPLHF
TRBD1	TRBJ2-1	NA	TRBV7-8	TGTGCCAGCAGTTTTGGACAGGGGTCGCACAATGAGCAGTTCTTC	CASSFGQGSHNEQFF
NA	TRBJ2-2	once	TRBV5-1	TGCGCCAGCAGCTTCAGTATCGGGGAGCTGTTTTTT	CASSFSIGELFF
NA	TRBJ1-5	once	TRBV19	TGTGCCAGTAGTTTGACAGATAGCAATCAGCCCCAGCATTTT	CASSLTDSNQPQHF
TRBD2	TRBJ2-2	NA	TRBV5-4	TGTGCCAGCAGCCCCCTAGCGGGAAACACCGGGGAGCTGTTTTTT	CASSPLAGNTGELFF
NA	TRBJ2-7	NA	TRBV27	TGTGCCACCTCTGAGGACGGGCTCGGGAACGAGCAGTACTTC	CATSEDGLGNEQYF
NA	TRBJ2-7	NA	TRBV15	TGTGCCACCAGCCCTCGGTCGAGCTCCTACGAGCAGTACTTC	CATSPRSSSYEQYF